Listed below are T cell receptor beta chains from one sample, sequenced in a study of human T cells and chemical hapten exposure. TCRdb itself ran the RACE reads through MiXCR, one entry per CDR3 protein. This sample has around 110,000 distinct CDR3 sequences, with 12% found just once. The sequencing here drew on whole blood, taken in connection with sensitization to the hapten diphenylcyclopropenone (DPC). Receptor source: a woman in her 50s with alopecia areata. Some clones in this sample may be carry-over from other donors' samples. The CDR3 runs from the conserved cysteine through the conserved F or W. Each record gives: J gene, V gene, clone size, D gene, CDR3 DNA, CDR3 protein. The D gene is left open where the match is weak. Only part of the rows carry a size: once, few, many, or a class if the clone is expanded.

TRBJ2-1 TRBV19 many TRBD1 TGTGCCAGTAGCCTGGGAACAGGGGGTTTCAATGAGCAGTTCTTC CASSLGTGGFNEQFF
TRBJ1-2 TRBV28 many NA TGTGCCAGCAGGGGAACCGGGAAAGACTATGGCTACACCTTC CASRGTGKDYGYTF
TRBJ2-2 TRBV7-8 many NA TGTGCCAGCAGCCTTCGGGATTCGGCAAGGACCGGGGAGCTGTTTTTT CASSLRDSARTGELFF
TRBJ1-2 TRBV4-2 once TRBD1 TGTGCCAGCAGACAAAGGGAGACAGGGGACTATGGCTACACCTTC CASRQRETGDYGYTF
TRBJ2-7 TRBV7-9 many NA TGTGCCAGCGGCGGAGTCGAGCAGTACTTC CASGGVEQYF
TRBJ2-7 TRBV11-1 many NA TGTGCCAGCAGCTTAGGGGGGGACCGCTACGAGCAGTACTTC CASSLGGDRYEQYF
TRBJ1-5 TRBV6-2/TRBV6-3 few NA TGTGCCAGCAGTTACTCTACAGGGCTGGGCAATCAGCCCCAGCATTTT CASSYSTGLGNQPQHF
TRBJ2-5 TRBV7-6 NA NA TGTGCCAGCAGCTTACAGACGCACCAGGGAGGGACCCAGTACTTC CASSLQTHQGGTQYF
TRBJ2-5 TRBV9 many TRBD2 TGTGCCAGCAGCGTAGCAGCGGGGGGGCGACAAGAGACCCAGTACTTC CASSVAAGGRQETQYF
TRBJ2-3 TRBV29-1 few NA TGCAGCGTTTGCGACGAGATGAACACAGATACGCAGTATTTT CSVCDEMNTDTQYF
TRBJ2-1 TRBV20-1 NA TRBD2 TGCAGTGCTAGAGCCCCGGGGGGGGCCTACAATGAGCAGTTCTTC CSARAPGGAYNEQFF
TRBJ2-3 TRBV5-1 NA NA TGCGCCAGCAGCTTGAGTATACTATCCGGCGCAGATACGCAGTATTTT CASSLSILSGADTQYF
TRBJ1-1 TRBV7-9 few NA TGTGCCAGCAGCTTAGATTGGGGACATATGAACACTGAAGCTTTCTTT CASSLDWGHMNTEAFF
TRBJ1-1 TRBV28 few NA TGTGCCAGCAGGTCCCCCCGGCGAGAAGCTTTCTTT CASRSPRREAFF
TRBJ1-3 TRBV20-1 few NA TGCAGTGCTAGTAGGTGGGATTCTGGAAACACCATATATTTT CSASRWDSGNTIYF
TRBJ2-5 TRBV5-1 many TRBD1 TGCGCCAGCAGCTATAATGGACAGGACCAAGAGACCCAGTACTTC CASSYNGQDQETQYF
TRBJ2-5 TRBV7-9 many TRBD2 TGTGCCAGCACCGATAGCGGGACCCCAGAGACCCAGTACTTC CASTDSGTPETQYF
TRBJ2-6 TRBV5-1 NA NA TGCGCCAGCAGGGAAACCTCTGGGGCCAACGTCCTGACTTTC CASRETSGANVLTF
TRBJ1-4 TRBV7-9 many NA TGTGCCAGCAGCTTTTCGCATGACGGAGCCCTTCGCTATTTT CASSFSHDGALRYF
TRBJ1-1 TRBV11-2 many NA TGTGCCAGCACCCCTTACACTGAAGCTTTCTTT CASTPYTEAFF
TRBJ2-5 TRBV12-3/TRBV12-4 few NA TGTGCCAGCAGTTTCCGGCAGGGGCAAGAGACCCAGTACTTC CASSFRQGQETQYF
TRBJ2-1 TRBV27 many NA TGTGCCAGCACCTCCCGGCGAGGTCGGGGTCTGTGGAATGAGCAGTTCTTC CASTSRRGRGLWNEQFF
TRBJ2-7 TRBV7-2 NA NA TGTGCCAGCAGCCTGAGTACAGCAAGGATATACGAGCAGTACTTC CASSLSTARIYEQYF
TRBJ1-4 TRBV2 many NA TGTGCCAGCACCCGACTACTGGCAGAAAAACTGTTTTTT CASTRLLAEKLFF
TRBJ2-5 TRBV7-2 many TRBD1 TGTGCCAGCAGCTTTCAGGGGGCCCGGGAGACCCAGTACTTC CASSFQGARETQYF
TRBJ2-7 TRBV4-2 NA NA TGTGCCAGCAGCCAAGACGAGACAACAAACTGCGAGCAGTACTTC CASSQDETTNCEQYF
TRBJ1-6 TRBV28 many TRBD1 TGTGCCAGCAGTTTGGGACAGGCCAATTCACCCCTCCACTTT CASSLGQANSPLHF
TRBJ2-3 TRBV18 many NA TGTGCCAGCTCAATTGGAGGGGGCGCGAATACAGATACGCAGTATTTT CASSIGGGANTDTQYF
TRBJ1-5 TRBV28 NA NA TGTGCCAGCAGTTCCGCCTGGCAGCCCCAGCATTTT CASSSAWQPQHF
TRBJ1-2 TRBV6-2/TRBV6-3 few NA TGTGCCAGCAGTGACGTGACCGACTATGGCTACACCTTC CASSDVTDYGYTF
TRBJ1-2 TRBV6-1 few NA TGTGCCAGCAGTGGGACGGTAGCTAACTATGGCTACACCTTC CASSGTVANYGYTF
TRBJ1-4 TRBV28 NA NA TGTGCCAGCAGTTGGACGGGAGCAACTAATGAAAAACTGTTTTTT CASSWTGATNEKLFF
TRBJ2-1 TRBV2 few NA TGTGCCAGCACTTCTTGGGTGGCGACCACCTACAATGAGCAGTTCTTC CASTSWVATTYNEQFF
TRBJ2-7 TRBV18 few TRBD1 TGTGCCAGCTCACCACTTACAGGGGGCAGCTACGAGCAGTACTTC CASSPLTGGSYEQYF
TRBJ1-2 TRBV28 few NA TGTGCCAGCAGCTACAGGGCTCGCTACACCTTC CASSYRARYTF
TRBJ2-3 TRBV7-6 many NA TGTGCCAGCAGCCTAAATCGGGGAGCGGCCCGGAGTACAGATACGCAGTATTTT CASSLNRGAARSTDTQYF
TRBJ1-5 TRBV15 many NA TGTGCCACCAGCAGAGACCGTCTCCTTAGCAATCAGCCCCAGCATTTT CATSRDRLLSNQPQHF
TRBJ2-3 TRBV3-1 few TRBD2 TGTGCCAGCAGCCAGCTAGCGGGGGGACCCACAGATACGCAGTATTTT CASSQLAGGPTDTQYF
TRBJ2-2 TRBV7-9 few NA TGTGCCAGCACCAACGGGGGCACCCTGAACACCGGGGAGCTGTTTTTT CASTNGGTLNTGELFF
TRBJ1-6 TRBV20-1 many NA TGCAGTGCTCACATTGCGAGCTCCTATAATTCACCCCTCCACTTT CSAHIASSYNSPLHF
TRBJ2-5 TRBV7-9 many NA TGTGCCAGCAGCGACCCGATTACGCAAGAGACCCAGTACTTC CASSDPITQETQYF
TRBJ2-2 TRBV7-7 NA NA TGTGCCAGCAGCCGTCTAGCGAATCGTAACACCGGGGAGCTGTTTTTT CASSRLANRNTGELFF
TRBJ1-6 TRBV7-6 many NA TGTGCCAGCACCCGGTATGCAGGGAGCACCCTCCACTTT CASTRYAGSTLHF
TRBJ2-5 TRBV2 many NA TGTGCCAGCGGGGGGTTGCGGGAGACCCAGTACTTC CASGGLRETQYF
TRBJ2-2 TRBV7-9 many NA TGTGCCAGCAATGCTCTGGGCGCCGGGGAGCTGTTTTTT CASNALGAGELFF
TRBJ1-1 TRBV5-1 many NA TGCGCCAGCAGTTTCACCACAGAGAACACTGAAGCTTTCTTT CASSFTTENTEAFF
TRBJ1-4 TRBV2 many NA TGTGCCAGCAGTGAAGGAGGAGGAAAACTGTTTTTT CASSEGGGKLFF
TRBJ2-1 TRBV4-1 NA NA TGCGCCAGCAGCCAAGTAGCAGGGCAGGGGACCTACAATGAGCAGTTCTTC CASSQVAGQGTYNEQFF
TRBJ1-2 TRBV10-2 few NA TGCGCCAGCGGGGGACCGACTAACTATGGCTACACCTTC CASGGPTNYGYTF
TRBJ1-2 TRBV6-5 few NA TGTGCCAGCAGTTCCCATTTCCTACTAAGCCCCTATGGCTACACCTTC CASSSHFLLSPYGYTF
TRBJ1-6 TRBV5-4 few TRBD1 TGTGCCAGCAGCCGGGACAGATTAAGCTCCTATAATTCACCCCTCCACTTT CASSRDRLSSYNSPLHF
TRBJ2-6 TRBV19 NA TRBD2 TGTGCCAGTAGTATACGATCTAGCGGGAGATCAGGGGCCAACGTCCTGACTTTC CASSIRSSGRSGANVLTF
TRBJ2-1 TRBV11-2 few NA TGTGCCAGCAGCTTAGATTTCAGGCCCTACAATGAGCAGTTCTTC CASSLDFRPYNEQFF
TRBJ2-1 TRBV29-1 many TRBD1 TGCAGCGTTGGGACAGGGGGGCATGAGCAGTTCTTC CSVGTGGHEQFF
TRBJ2-6 TRBV11-2 many NA TGTGCCAGCGGCAGGGGCTCTGGGGCCAACGTCCTGACTTTC CASGRGSGANVLTF
TRBJ2-4 TRBV2 many NA TGTGCCAGCAGTGCCGTGACAGGAGCCCTTCAGTACTTC CASSAVTGALQYF
TRBJ2-2 TRBV14 many TRBD1 TGTGCCAGCAGCCGCTACAGGGGTGGAACCGGGGAGCTGTTTTTT CASSRYRGGTGELFF
TRBJ1-4 TRBV7-9 NA NA TGTGCCAGCAGCCCCTTTGCTGAAAAACTGTTTTTT CASSPFAEKLFF
TRBJ2-1 TRBV7-9 few TRBD2 TGTGCCAGCAGCCCCGCGGGAGTATCCTACAATGAGCAGTTCTTC CASSPAGVSYNEQFF
TRBJ2-2 TRBV5-4 few NA TGTGCCAGCAGCTTGGCCTGGTCGAACAGGTACAACACCGGGGAGCTGTTTTTT CASSLAWSNRYNTGELFF